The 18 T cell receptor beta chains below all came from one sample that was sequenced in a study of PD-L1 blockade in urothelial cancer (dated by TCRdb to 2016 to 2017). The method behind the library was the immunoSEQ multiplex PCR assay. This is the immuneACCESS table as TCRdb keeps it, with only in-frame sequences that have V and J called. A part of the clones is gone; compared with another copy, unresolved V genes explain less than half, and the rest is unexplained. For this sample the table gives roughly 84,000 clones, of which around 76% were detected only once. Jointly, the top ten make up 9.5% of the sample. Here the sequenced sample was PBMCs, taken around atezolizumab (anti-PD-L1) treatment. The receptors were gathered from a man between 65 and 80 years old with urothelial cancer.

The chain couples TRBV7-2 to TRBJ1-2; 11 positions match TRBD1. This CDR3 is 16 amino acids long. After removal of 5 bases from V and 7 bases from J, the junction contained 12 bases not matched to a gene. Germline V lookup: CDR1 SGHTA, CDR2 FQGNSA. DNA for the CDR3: TGTGCCAGCAGCCAGGGGGGGACAGGGGGAGGTGGTGGCTACACCTTC. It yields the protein CASSQGGTGGGGGYTF.

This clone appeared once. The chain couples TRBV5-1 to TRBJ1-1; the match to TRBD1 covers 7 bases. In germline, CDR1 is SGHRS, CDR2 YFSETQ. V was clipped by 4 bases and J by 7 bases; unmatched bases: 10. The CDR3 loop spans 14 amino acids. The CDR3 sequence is CASSPQGIKGEAFF. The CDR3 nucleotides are TGCGCCAGCAGCCCACAGGGGATCAAGGGTGAAGCTTTCTTT.

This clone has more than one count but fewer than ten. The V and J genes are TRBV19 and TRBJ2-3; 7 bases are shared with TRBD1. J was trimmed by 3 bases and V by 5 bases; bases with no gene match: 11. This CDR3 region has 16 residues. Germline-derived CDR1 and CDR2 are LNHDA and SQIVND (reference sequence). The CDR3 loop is CASSPRQGWETDTQYF. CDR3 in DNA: TGTGCCAGTAGTCCACGACAGGGATGGGAGACAGATACGCAGTATTTT.

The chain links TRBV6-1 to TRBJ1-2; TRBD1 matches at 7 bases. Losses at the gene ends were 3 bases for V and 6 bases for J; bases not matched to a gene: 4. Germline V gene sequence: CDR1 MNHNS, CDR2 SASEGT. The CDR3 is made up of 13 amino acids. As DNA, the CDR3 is TGTGCCAGCAGTGATTCGACAGGGAATGGCTACACCTTC. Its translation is CASSDSTGNGYTF.

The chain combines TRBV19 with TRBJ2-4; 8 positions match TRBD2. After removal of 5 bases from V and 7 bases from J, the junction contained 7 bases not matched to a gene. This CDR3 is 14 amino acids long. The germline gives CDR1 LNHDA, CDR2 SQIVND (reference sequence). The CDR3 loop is CASSPTSEDNIQYF. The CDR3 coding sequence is TGTGCCAGTAGTCCGACTAGCGAGGATAACATTCAGTACTTC.

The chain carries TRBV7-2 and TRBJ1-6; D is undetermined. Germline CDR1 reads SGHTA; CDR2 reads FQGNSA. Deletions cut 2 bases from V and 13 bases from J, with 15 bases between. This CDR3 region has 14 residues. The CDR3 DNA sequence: TGTGCCAGCAGCTTACCTGCACAGCTCTATCCCCTCCACTTT. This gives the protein CASSLPAQLYPLHF.

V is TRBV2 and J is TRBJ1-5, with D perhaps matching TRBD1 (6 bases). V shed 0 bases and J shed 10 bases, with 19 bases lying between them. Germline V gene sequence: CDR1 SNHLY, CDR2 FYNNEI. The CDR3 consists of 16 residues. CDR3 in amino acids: CASSEARWQGMGPQHF. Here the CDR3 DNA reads TGTGCCAGCAGTGAAGCTAGGTGGCAGGGGATGGGACCCCAGCATTTT.

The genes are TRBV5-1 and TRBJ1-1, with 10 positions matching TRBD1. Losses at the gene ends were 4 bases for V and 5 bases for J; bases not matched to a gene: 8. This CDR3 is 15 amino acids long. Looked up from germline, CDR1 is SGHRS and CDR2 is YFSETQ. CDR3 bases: TGCGCCAGCAGCAAAGGACAGGGGGGCGGGACTGAAGCTTTCTTT. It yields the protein CASSKGQGGGTEAFF.

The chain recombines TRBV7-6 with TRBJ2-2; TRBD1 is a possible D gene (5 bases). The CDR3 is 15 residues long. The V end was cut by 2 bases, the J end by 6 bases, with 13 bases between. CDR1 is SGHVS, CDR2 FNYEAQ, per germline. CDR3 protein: CASSLSPGYAGELFF. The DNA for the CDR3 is TGTGCCAGCAGCTTATCGCCAGGGTATGCCGGGGAGCTGTTTTTT.

CDR3 coding DNA: TGTGCCAGCACGTGGGGAGGTACAGATACGCAGTATTTT. It encodes CASTWGGTDTQYF. The rearrangement uses TRBV6-1 and TRBJ2-3; possibly TRBD2 for D (6 bases). The germline gives CDR1 MNHNS, CDR2 SASEGT. The CDR3 totals 13 residues. Trimming removed 7 bases from V and 3 bases from J, with 11 bases in between.

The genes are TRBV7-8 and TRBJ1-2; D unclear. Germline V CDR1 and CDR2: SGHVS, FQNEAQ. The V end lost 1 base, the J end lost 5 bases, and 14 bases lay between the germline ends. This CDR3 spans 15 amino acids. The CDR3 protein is CASSLGTEDLYGYTF. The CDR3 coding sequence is TGTGCCAGCAGCTTAGGGACGGAGGATTTATATGGCTACACCTTC.

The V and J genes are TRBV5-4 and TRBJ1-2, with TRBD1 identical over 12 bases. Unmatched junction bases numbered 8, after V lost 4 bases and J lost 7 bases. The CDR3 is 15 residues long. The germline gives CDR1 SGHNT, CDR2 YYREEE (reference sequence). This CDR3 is CASSTPGQGASGYTF. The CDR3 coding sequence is TGTGCCAGCAGCACCCCGGGACAGGGGGCATCTGGCTACACCTTC.

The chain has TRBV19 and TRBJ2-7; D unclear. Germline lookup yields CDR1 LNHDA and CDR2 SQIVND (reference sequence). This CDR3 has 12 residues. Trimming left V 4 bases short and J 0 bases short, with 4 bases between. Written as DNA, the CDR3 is TGTGCCAGTAGTAGTAGCTCCTACGAGCAGTACTTC. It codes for CASSSSSYEQYF. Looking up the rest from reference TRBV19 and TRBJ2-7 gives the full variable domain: DGGITQSPKYLFRKEGQNVTLSCEQNLNHDAMYWYRQDPGQGLRLIYYSQIVNDFQKGDIAEGYSVSREKKESFPLTVTSAQKNPTAFYLCASSSSSYEQYFGPGTRLTVT.

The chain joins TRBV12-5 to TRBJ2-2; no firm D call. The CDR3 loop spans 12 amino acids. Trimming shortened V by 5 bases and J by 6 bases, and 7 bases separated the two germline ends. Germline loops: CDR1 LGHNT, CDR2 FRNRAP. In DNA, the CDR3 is TGTGCTAGTGGTACCAGCGCCGGGGAGCTGTTTTTT. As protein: CASGTSAGELFF. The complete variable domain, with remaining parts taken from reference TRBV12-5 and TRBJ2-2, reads DARVTQTPRHKVTEMGQEVTMRCQPILGHNTVFWYRQTMMQGLELLAYFRNRAPLDDSGMPKDRFSAEMPDATLATLKIQPSEPRDSAVYFCASGTSAGELFFGEGSRLTVL.

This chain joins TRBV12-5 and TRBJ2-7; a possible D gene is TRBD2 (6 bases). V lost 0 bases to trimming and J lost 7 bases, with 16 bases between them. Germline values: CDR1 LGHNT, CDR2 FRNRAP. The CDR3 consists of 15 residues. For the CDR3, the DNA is TGTGCTAGTGGTTTGGTACTGGTGGGACTGGGGGAGCAGTACTTC. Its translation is CASGLVLVGLGEQYF.

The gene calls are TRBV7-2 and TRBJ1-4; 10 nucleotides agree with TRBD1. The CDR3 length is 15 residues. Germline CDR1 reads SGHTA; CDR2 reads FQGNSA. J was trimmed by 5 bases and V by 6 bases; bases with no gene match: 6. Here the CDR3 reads CASRTSGQGNEKLFF. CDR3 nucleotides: TGTGCCAGCAGGACATCGGGACAGGGGAATGAAAAACTGTTTTTT.

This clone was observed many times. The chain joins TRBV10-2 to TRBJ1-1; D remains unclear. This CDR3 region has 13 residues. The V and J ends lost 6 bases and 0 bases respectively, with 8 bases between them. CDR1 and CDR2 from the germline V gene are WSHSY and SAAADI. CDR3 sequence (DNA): TGCGCCAGCAGCGGAGTTATGAACACTGAAGCTTTCTTT. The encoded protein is CASSGVMNTEAFF.

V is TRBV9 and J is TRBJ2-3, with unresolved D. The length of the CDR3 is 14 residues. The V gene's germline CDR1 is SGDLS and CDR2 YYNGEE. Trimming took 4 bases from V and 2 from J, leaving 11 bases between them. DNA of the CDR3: TGTGCCAGCAGCCGAGGAGCGCCCACAGATACGCAGTATTTT. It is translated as CASSRGAPTDTQYF.